In its sample, the clone carrying this T cell receptor (beta chain) was seen many times. Its specificity is unknown. Preparation of the TCRbeta library used unique molecular identifiers. TCRdb itself ran the PCR reads through MiXCR, one entry per CDR3 protein. The table includes some 300,000 distinct CDR3 sequences, over 9.5% detected once. Germline V gene lookup returns CDR1 DFQATT and CDR2 SNEGSKA (reference sequence). The CDR3 sequence is 15 residues long. Trimming pared 1 base from V and 0 bases from J, leaving 12 bases between. This specimen belongs to a study of T-cell reconstitution after alpha-beta-depleted transplantation in children. Study findings and constraints: T-cell numbers and diversity one year post-transplant derived largely from freshly generated T cells.

The chain combines TRBV20-1 with TRBJ1-1; tentative D call: TRBD1 (5 bases). This receptor was identified in a boy under two years old with acute myeloid leukemia, due to receive a stem cell transplant. Sample: PBMCs, taken before TCRalphabeta/CD19-depleted stem cell transplant. CDR3 protein: CSARAPGRLNTEAFF. Here the CDR3 DNA reads TGCAGTGCTAGAGCTCCGGGACGCTTGAACACTGAAGCTTTCTTT.